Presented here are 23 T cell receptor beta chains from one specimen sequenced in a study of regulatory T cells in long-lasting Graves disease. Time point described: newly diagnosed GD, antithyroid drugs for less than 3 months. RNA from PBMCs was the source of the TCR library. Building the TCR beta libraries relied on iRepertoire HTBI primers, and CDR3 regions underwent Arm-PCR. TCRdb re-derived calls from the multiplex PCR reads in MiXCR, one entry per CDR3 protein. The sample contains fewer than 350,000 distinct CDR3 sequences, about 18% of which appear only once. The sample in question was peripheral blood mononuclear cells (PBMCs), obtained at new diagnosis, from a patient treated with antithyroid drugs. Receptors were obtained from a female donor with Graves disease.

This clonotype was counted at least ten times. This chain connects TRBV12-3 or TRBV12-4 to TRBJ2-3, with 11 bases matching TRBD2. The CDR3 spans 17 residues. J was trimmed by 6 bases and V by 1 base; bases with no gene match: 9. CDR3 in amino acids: CASSLGRALAGGDTQYF. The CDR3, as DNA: TGTGCCAGCAGTTTAGGAAGGGCGCTAGCGGGGGGCGATACGCAGTATTTT.

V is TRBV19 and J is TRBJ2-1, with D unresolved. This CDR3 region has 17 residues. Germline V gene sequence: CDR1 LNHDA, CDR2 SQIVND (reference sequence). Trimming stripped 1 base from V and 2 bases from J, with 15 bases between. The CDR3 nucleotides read TGTGCCAGTAGTATAGTGGCGGAGATACCTCCCTACAATGAGCAGTTCTTC. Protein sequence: CASSIVAEIPPYNEQFF.

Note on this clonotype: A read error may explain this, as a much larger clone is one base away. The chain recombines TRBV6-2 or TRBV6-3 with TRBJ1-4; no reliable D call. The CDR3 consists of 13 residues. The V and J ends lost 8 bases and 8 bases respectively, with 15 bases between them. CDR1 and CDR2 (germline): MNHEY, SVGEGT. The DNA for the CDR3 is TGTGCCAGCGGAGAGGGTGGTGGCGAAAAACTGTTTTTT. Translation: CASGEGGGEKLFF.

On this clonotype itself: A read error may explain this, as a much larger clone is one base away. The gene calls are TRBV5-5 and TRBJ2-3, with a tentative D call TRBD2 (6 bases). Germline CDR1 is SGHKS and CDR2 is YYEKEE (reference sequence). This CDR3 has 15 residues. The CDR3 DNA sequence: TGTGTCAGCAGCCCAATGGGGACTTTGGAAGATACGCAGTATTTT. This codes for CVSSPMGTLEDTQYF.

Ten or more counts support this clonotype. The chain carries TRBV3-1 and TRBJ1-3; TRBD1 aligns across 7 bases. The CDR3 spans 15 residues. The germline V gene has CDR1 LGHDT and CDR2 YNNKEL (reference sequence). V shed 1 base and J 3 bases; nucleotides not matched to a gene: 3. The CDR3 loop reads CASSQGRGHGNTIYF. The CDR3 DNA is TGTGCCAGCAGCCAAGGAAGGGGGCATGGAAACACCATATATTTT. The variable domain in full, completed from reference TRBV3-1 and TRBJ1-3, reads DTAVSQTPKYLVTQMGNDKSIKCEQNLGHDTMYWYKQDSKKFLKIMFSYNNKELIINETVPNRFSPKSPDKAHLNLHINSLELGDSAVYFCASSQGRGHGNTIYFGEGSWLTVV.

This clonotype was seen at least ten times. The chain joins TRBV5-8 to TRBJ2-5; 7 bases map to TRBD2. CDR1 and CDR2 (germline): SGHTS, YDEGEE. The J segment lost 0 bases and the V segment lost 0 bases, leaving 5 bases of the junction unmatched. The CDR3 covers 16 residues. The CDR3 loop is CASSLGVAGYQETQYF. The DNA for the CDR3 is TGTGCCAGCAGCTTGGGGGTAGCGGGCTACCAAGAGACCCAGTACTTC.

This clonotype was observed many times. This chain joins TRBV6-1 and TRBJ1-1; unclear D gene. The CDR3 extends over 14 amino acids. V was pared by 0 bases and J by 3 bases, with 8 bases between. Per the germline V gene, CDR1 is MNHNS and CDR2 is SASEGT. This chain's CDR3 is CASSEAMSDTEAFF. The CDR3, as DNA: TGTGCCAGCAGTGAAGCGATGTCGGACACTGAAGCTTTCTTT.

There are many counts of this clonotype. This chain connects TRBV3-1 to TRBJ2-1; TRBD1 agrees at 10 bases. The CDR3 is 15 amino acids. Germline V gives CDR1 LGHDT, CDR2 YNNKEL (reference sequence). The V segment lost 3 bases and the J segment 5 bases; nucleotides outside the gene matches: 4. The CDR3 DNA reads TGTGCCAGCAGCCAGATGGGACAGGGGAACAATGAGCAGTTCTTC. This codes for CASSQMGQGNNEQFF.

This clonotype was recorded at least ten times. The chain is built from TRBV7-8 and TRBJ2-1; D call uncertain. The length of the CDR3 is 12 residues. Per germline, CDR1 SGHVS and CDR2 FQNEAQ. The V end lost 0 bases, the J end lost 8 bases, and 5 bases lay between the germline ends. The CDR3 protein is CASSLAGYEQFF. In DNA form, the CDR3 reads TGTGCCAGCAGCTTAGCTGGGTATGAGCAGTTCTTC.

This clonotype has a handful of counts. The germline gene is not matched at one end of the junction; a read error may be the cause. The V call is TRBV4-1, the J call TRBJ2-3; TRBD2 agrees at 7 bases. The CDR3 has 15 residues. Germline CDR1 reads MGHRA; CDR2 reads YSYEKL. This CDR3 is CASTQNLAVTDTQYF. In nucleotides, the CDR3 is TGCGCCAGCACCCAAAACCTAGCGGTCACAGATACGCAGTATTTT.

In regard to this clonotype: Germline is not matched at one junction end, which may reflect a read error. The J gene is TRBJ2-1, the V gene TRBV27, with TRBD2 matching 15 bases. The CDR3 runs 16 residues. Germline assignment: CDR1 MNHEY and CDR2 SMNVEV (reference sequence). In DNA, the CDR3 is TGTGCCAGCAGTCCGAGGACTAGCGGGAGGGCAAATGAGCAGTCCTTC. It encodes CASSPRTSGRANEQSF.

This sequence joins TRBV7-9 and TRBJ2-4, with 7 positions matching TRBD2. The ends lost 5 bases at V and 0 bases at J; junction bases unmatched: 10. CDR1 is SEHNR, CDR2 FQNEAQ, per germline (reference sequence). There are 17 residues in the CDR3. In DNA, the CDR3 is TGTGCCAGCAGCCCCATTTCGGGGGGTCTAGCCAAAAACATTCAGTACTTC. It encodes CASSPISGGLAKNIQYF.

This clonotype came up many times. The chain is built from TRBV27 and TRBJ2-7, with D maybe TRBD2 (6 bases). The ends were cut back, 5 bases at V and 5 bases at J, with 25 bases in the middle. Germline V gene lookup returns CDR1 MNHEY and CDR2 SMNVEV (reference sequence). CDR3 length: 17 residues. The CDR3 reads CASSHITGGRPGDEQYF. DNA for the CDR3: TGTGCCAGCAGTCACATTACCGGAGGGCGGCCTGGGGACGAGCAGTACTTC.

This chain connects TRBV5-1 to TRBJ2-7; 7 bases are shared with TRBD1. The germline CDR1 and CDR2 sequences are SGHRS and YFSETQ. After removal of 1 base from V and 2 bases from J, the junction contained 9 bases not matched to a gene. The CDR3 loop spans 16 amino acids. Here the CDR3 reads CASSLRWDSLTYEQYF. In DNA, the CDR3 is TGCGCCAGCAGCTTGAGGTGGGACAGTCTTACCTACGAGCAGTACTTC. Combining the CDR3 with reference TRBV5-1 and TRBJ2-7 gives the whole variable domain KAGVTQTPRYLIKTRGQQVTLSCSPISGHRSVSWYQQTPGQGLQFLFEYFSETQRNKGNFPGRFSGRQFSNSRSEMNVSTLELGDSALYLCASSLRWDSLTYEQYFGPGTRLTVT.

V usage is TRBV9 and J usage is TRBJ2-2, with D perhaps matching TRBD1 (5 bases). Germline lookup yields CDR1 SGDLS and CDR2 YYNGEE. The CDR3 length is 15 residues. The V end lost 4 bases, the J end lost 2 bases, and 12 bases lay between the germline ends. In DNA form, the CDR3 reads TGTGCCAGCAGCCCTTGGACACAAAACACCGGGGAGCTGTTTTTT. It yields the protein CASSPWTQNTGELFF.

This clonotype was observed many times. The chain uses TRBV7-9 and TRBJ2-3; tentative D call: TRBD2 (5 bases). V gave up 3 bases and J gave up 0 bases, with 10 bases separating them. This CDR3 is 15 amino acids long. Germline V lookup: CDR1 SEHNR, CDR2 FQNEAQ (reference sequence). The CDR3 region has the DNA TGTGCCAGCAGCTTCGGTACGGGGAGCACAGATACGCAGTATTTT. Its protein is CASSFGTGSTDTQYF.

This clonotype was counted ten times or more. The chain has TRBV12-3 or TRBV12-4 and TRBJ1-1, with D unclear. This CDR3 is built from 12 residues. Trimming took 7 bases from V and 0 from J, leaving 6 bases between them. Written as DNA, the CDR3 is TGTGCCAGCACCACCCTGAACACTGAAGCTTTCTTT. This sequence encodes CASTTLNTEAFF.

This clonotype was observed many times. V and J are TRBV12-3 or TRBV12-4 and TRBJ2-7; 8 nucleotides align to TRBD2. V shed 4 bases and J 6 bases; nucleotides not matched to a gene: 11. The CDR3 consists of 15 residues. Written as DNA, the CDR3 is TGTGCCAGCAGTTCTCAAAGAGGGACTAGTGGCGAGCAGTACTTC. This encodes CASSSQRGTSGEQYF.

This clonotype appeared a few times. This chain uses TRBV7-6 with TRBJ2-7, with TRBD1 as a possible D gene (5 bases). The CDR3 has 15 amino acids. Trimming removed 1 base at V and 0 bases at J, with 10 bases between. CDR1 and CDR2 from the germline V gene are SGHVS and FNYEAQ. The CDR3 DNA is TGTGCCAGCAGCTTAGAAGGGGAATTCTCCTACGAGCAGTACTTC. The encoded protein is CASSLEGEFSYEQYF.

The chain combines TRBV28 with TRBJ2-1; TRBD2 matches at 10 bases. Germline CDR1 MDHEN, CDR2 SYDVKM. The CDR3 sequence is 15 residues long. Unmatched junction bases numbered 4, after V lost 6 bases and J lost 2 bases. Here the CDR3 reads CASRAGLAAYNEQFF. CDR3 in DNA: TGTGCCAGCAGAGCTGGACTAGCGGCCTACAATGAGCAGTTCTTC.

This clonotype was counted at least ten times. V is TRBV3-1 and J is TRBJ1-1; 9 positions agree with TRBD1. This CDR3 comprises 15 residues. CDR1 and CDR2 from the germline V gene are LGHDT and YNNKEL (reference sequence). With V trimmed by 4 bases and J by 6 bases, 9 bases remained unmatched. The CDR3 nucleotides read TGTGCCAGCAGCCTTTTCGGACAGGGGCCGCCTGAAGCTTTCTTT. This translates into CASSLFGQGPPEAFF.

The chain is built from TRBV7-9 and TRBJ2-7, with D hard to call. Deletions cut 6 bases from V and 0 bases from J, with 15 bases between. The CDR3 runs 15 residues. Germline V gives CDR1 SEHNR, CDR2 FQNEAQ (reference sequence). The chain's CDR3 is CASSTTRESSYEQYF. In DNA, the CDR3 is TGTGCCAGCAGTACTACTCGCGAAAGCTCCTACGAGCAGTACTTC.

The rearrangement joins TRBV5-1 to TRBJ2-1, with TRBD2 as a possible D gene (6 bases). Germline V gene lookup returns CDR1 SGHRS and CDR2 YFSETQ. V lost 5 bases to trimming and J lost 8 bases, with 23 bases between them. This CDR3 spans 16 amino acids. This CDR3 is CASRHLRASERDEQFF. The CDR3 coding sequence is TGCGCCAGCAGACACCTCAGGGCTAGCGAACGGGATGAGCAGTTCTTC.